This TCR beta chain appears in the sequencing data of a study of response to subunit inactivated influenza vaccine. From the RT-PCR reads, TCRdb called clonotypes with MiXCR, one entry per CDR3 protein. The sample has 600,000 to 850,000 distinct CDR3 sequences; about 15% are singletons. Trimming took 4 bases from V and 7 from J, leaving 13 bases between them. CDR1 and CDR2 from the germline V gene are SQVTM and ANQGSEA. This CDR3 spans 13 amino acids. There are a few counts of this clonotype. Its antigen is undetermined. The study, taken as a whole, reports: Few additional T cells are recruited per seasonal influenza vaccination, authors suggested.

V usage is TRBV29-1 and J usage is TRBJ1-4, with a tentative D call TRBD1 (6 bases). The TCR comes from a man aged 50 to 60 who received an inactivated influenza vaccine. The sample was PBMCs from blood, taken about 14 days before vaccination. CDR3 in DNA: TGCAGCGTTGCCAGGGGATCAGGTGAAAAACTGTTTTTT. This gives the protein CSVARGSGEKLFF.